This T cell receptor (beta chain) emerged from a study of T-cell memory formation after mild COVID-19. Study-level information: For the most part, TCR clusters were specific to one donor.

TCRdb re-derived calls from the 5' RACE reads in MiXCR, one entry per CDR3 protein. The sample shows 400,000 to 450,000 distinct CDR3 sequences, 18% of them seen only once. CDR3 size: 15 residues. Trimming removed 4 bases from V and 6 bases from J, with 16 bases in between. Germline V gives CDR1 LNHDA, CDR2 SQIVND (reference sequence). This TCR was recovered from a man aged 18 to 30 who had mild COVID-19 (a few samples of this study predate the infection). Cell type and time point are not known. Source material: PBMCs or a T cell subset sorted from them (not recorded which). The chain recombines TRBV19 with TRBJ1-5; possible D gene TRBD1, 6 bases. As DNA, the CDR3 is TGTGCCAGTAGTAGTGGGGGCCGCATCGGTCAGCCCCAGCATTTT. Amino acids: CASSSGGRIGQPQHF.